This T cell receptor (beta chain) stems from a study of blood T cell repertoires in COVID-19. Study-wide background: T cells, B-cell-depleted T cells, or PBMCs supplied cDNA or gDNA.

The V and J ends lost 5 bases and 2 bases respectively, with 16 bases between them. Per the germline V gene, CDR1 is LNHDA and CDR2 is SQIVND (reference sequence). There are 16 residues in the CDR3. This table comes from immunoSEQ multiplex PCR, and its TCRdb copy is limited to in-frame clones, with some not included. Among about 55,000 clones listed, about four fifths were seen once. The TCR comes from a woman aged 60-70 years with acute or convalescent COVID-19. The rearrangement joins TRBV19 to TRBJ1-5, with D possibly matching TRBD1 (6 bases). The material sequenced was peripheral blood. CDR3 nucleotide sequence: TGTGCCAGTAGTCCACAGGCGGGGGGCGGCAATCAGCCCCAGCATTTT. As protein: CASSPQAGGGNQPQHF.